This entry lists 26 T cell receptor beta chains sequenced from one sample in a study of T-cell reconstitution after alpha-beta-depleted transplantation in children. Library preparation (for TCRbeta) was performed with unique molecular identifiers. TCRdb recomputed calls from the PCR reads with MiXCR, one row per CDR3 protein. The data show 170,000 or so distinct CDR3 sequences, about 6.4% seen once. Sequencing was performed on PBMCs from the stem cell graft donor, taken from the stem cell graft. Every receptor here comes from a human donor who donated a stem cell graft to a child with Wiskott-Aldrich syndrome.

The sample holds many counts of this clonotype. An end of the junction differs from the germline gene, which may be a read error. V usage is TRBV5-8 and J usage is TRBJ2-1; 9 nucleotides agree with TRBD2. The CDR3 contains 14 residues. Germline V lookup: CDR1 SGHTS, CDR2 YDEGEE. The CDR3 sequence is CASGFGGRANEQFF. The CDR3 nucleotides are TGTGCCAGCGGCTTTGGCGGGAGGGCCAATGAGCAGTTCTTC.

The CDR3: CATSDPPPGLANTGELFF. DNA for the CDR3: TGTGCCACCAGTGACCCCCCCCCGGGACTAGCGAACACCGGGGAGCTGTTTTTT. The chain uses TRBV24-1 and TRBJ2-2; 8 bases match TRBD2. Trimming cost V 4 bases and J 0 bases; bases outside gene matches: 9. Germline loops: CDR1 KGHDR, CDR2 SFDVKD. CDR3 length equals 18 residues.

Many counts were recorded for this clonotype. The rearrangement links TRBV6-5 to TRBJ2-2, with D unresolved. Trimming took off 5 bases at V and 3 bases at J, with 4 bases between the two ends. This CDR3 is 12 amino acids long. In germline, CDR1 is MNHEY, CDR2 SVGAGI. The CDR3 sequence is CASSPYTGELFF. CDR3 in DNA: TGTGCCAGCAGTCCCTACACCGGGGAGCTGTTTTTT.

This clonotype was seen a few times. This chain connects TRBV6-2 or TRBV6-3 to TRBJ2-2; D unresolved. There are 14 residues in the CDR3. V was trimmed by 6 bases and J by 4 bases, leaving 12 bases between them. CDR1 and CDR2 (germline): MNHEY, SVGEGT. CDR3 in amino acids: CASRVMGLTGELFF. DNA for the CDR3: TGTGCCAGCAGGGTGATGGGCCTCACCGGGGAGCTGTTTTTT.

This clonotype occurred a few times. The chain has TRBV6-1 and TRBJ1-6; tentative D call: TRBD1 (6 bases). The length of the CDR3 is 17 residues. Germline lookup yields CDR1 MNHNS and CDR2 SASEGT. Trimming stripped 6 bases from V and 0 bases from J, with 15 bases between. In nucleotides, the CDR3 is TGTGCCAGCAGCCGCATGACCAGGGGCTCCTATAATTCACCCCTCCACTTT. This translates into CASSRMTRGSYNSPLHF.

This clonotype showed up many times. This sequence joins TRBV19 and TRBJ2-1; D remains ambiguous. CDR1 LNHDA and CDR2 SQIVND come from the germline V gene (reference sequence). This CDR3 has 13 residues. V was shortened by 1 base and J by 5 bases, with 6 bases between the two germline ends. CDR3 protein: CASSIGNNNEQFF. The CDR3 DNA reads TGTGCCAGTAGTATAGGTAACAACAATGAGCAGTTCTTC.

This clonotype was counted ten times or more. The chain uses TRBV7-2 and TRBJ1-2; the D gene is possibly TRBD1 (6 bases). The germline CDR1 and CDR2 sequences are SGHTA and FQGNSA. There are 13 residues in the CDR3. With 3 bases removed from V and 6 bases from J, the gap between germline ends came to 11 bases. The CDR3 sequence: CASSLTQGNGYTF. Written as DNA, the CDR3 is TGTGCCAGCAGCTTGACACAGGGTAATGGCTACACCTTC.

At least ten counts were recorded for this clonotype. The gene calls are TRBV5-1 and TRBJ2-7; possibly TRBD1 for D (6 bases). This CDR3 contains 15 residues. V shed 1 base and J shed 6 bases, with 17 bases lying between them. CDR1 is SGHRS, CDR2 YFSETQ, per germline. For the CDR3, the DNA is TGCGCCAGCAGCTTGTTGGCCAGGGGAGAGCGCGAGCAGTACTTC. It specifies CASSLLARGEREQYF.

This clonotype was observed many times. The V call is TRBV5-5, the J call TRBJ2-7, with D possibly being TRBD1 (5 bases). The CDR3 runs 14 residues. Germline loops: CDR1 SGHKS, CDR2 YYEKEE (reference sequence). V lost 2 bases, J lost 1 base, and 10 bases lay in between. For the CDR3, the DNA is TGTGCCAGCAGCTTCAGGGCCGGTTCCTACGAGCAGTACTTC. Protein product: CASSFRAGSYEQYF.

This clonotype has at least ten counts. The chain is built from TRBV6-1 and TRBJ2-4, with 14 positions matching TRBD2. Germline assignment: CDR1 MNHNS and CDR2 SASEGT. CDR3 length equals 16 residues. V was clipped by 5 bases and J by 7 bases; unmatched bases: 7. CDR3 loop: CASSRGLAGATNIQYF. The CDR3 bases are TGTGCCAGCAGTCGGGGACTAGCGGGAGCTACGAACATTCAGTACTTC.

There are many counts of this clonotype. The rearrangement uses TRBV28 and TRBJ2-6, with D perhaps TRBD1 (6 bases). The CDR3 loop spans 15 amino acids. The ends were cut back, 11 bases at V and 0 bases at J, with 14 bases in the middle. Germline-derived CDR1 and CDR2 are MDHEN and SYDVKM. The DNA of the CDR3 is TGTGCCTGGGCAGGGGATAGCTCTGGGGCCAACGTCCTGACTTTC. Protein product: CAWAGDSSGANVLTF. Drawing the rest from reference TRBV28 and TRBJ2-6, the complete variable domain is DVKVTQSSRYLVKRTGEKVFLECVQDMDHENMFWYRQDPGLGLRLIYFSYDVKMKEKGDIPEGYSVSREKKERFSLILESASTNQTSMYLCAWAGDSSGANVLTFGAGSRLTVL.

The sample holds many counts of this clonotype. The chain joins TRBV7-9 to TRBJ2-1; the D gene is possibly TRBD2 (6 bases). Trimming removed 7 bases at V and 7 bases at J, with 17 bases between. This CDR3 region has 14 residues. Germline V lookup: CDR1 SEHNR, CDR2 FQNEAQ (reference sequence). The CDR3: CASNLGRGRNEQFF. The DNA for the CDR3 is TGTGCCAGCAATCTTGGACGAGGGAGGAATGAGCAGTTCTTC.

This clonotype was picked up a small number of times. This rearrangement joins TRBV20-1 to TRBJ1-1, with unresolved D. This CDR3 comprises 13 residues. Germline V gene lookup returns CDR1 DFQATT and CDR2 SNEGSKA (reference sequence). V lost 3 bases to trimming and J lost 4 bases, with 12 bases between them. The chain's CDR3 is CSASRSRGTEAFF. As DNA, the CDR3 is TGCAGTGCTAGTAGGAGCCGCGGCACTGAAGCTTTCTTT.

The table lists this clonotype with many counts. The chain combines TRBV5-1 with TRBJ1-1, with unresolved D. V was clipped by 3 bases and J by 6 bases, with 9 bases between them. This CDR3 contains 12 residues. Germline V lookup: CDR1 SGHRS, CDR2 YFSETQ. CDR3 residues: CASSYHQAEAFF. In DNA form, the CDR3 reads TGCGCCAGCAGCTATCATCAAGCTGAAGCTTTCTTT. The full variable domain, rest sourced from reference TRBV5-1 and TRBJ1-1, is KAGVTQTPRYLIKTRGQQVTLSCSPISGHRSVSWYQQTPGQGLQFLFEYFSETQRNKGNFPGRFSGRQFSNSRSEMNVSTLELGDSALYLCASSYHQAEAFFGQGTRLTVV.

With respect to this clonotype: With a much larger clone just one base away, this may be a read error. This sequence joins TRBV11-2 and TRBJ2-1; a weak D match, TRBD2 (6 bases). Germline CDR1 reads SGHAT; CDR2 reads FQNNGV. The CDR3 extends over 15 amino acids. V was pared by 8 bases and J by 0 bases, with 14 bases between. This chain's CDR3 is CASSGVISSYNEQFF. DNA for the CDR3: TGTGCCAGCTCGGGGGTTATAAGCTCCTACAATGAGCAGTTCTTC.

The rearrangement links TRBV7-9 to TRBJ2-2; D is perhaps TRBD2 (6 bases). There are 15 residues in the CDR3. The germline V and J ends were trimmed by 4 bases and 4 bases, with 13 bases remaining between them. CDR1 is SEHNR, CDR2 FQNEAQ, per germline (reference sequence). CDR3 sequence: CASSSPGALTGELFF. The DNA for the CDR3 is TGTGCCAGCAGCTCCCCGGGAGCACTCACCGGGGAGCTGTTTTTT.

This clonotype was seen more than once but under ten times. The chain joins TRBV3-1 to TRBJ2-5, with D perhaps assigned TRBD1 or TRBD2 (6 bases each). Trimming left V 4 bases short and J 3 bases short, with 15 bases between. Germline values: CDR1 LGHDT, CDR2 YNNKEL (reference sequence). The CDR3 extends over 15 amino acids. CDR3 nucleotides: TGTGCCAGCAGCCGCCGGGGGCCAGAGAAAGAGACCCAGTACTTC. Its translation is CASSRRGPEKETQYF.

This clonotype was detected many times. The V and J genes are TRBV24-1 and TRBJ2-3, with D hard to call. V lost 4 bases to trimming and J lost 0 bases, with 4 bases between them. There are 13 residues in the CDR3. Germline V gene lookup returns CDR1 KGHDR and CDR2 SFDVKD. Here the CDR3 DNA reads TGTGCCACCAGTGAGGGCAGCACAGATACGCAGTATTTT. It specifies CATSEGSTDTQYF.

This clonotype was detected only a few times. This chain uses TRBV4-1 with TRBJ1-2; possible D gene TRBD1, 5 bases. Trimming removed 1 base from V and 3 bases from J, with 15 bases in between. From germline, CDR1 is MGHRA and CDR2 YSYEKL. The CDR3 extends over 16 amino acids. CDR3 DNA sequence: TGCGCCAGCAGCCAAGTGGGGGGAACGACTCACTATGGCTACACCTTC. This translates into CASSQVGGTTHYGYTF.

This clonotype was picked up many times. V and J are TRBV12-3 or TRBV12-4 and TRBJ1-1; D is unclear. There are 12 residues in the CDR3. Deletions cut 3 bases from V and 0 bases from J, with 2 bases between. CDR3 protein: CASSFLNTEAFF. CDR3 sequence (DNA): TGTGCCAGCAGTTTTTTGAACACTGAAGCTTTCTTT.

This clonotype was observed at least ten times. The V and J genes are TRBV5-8 and TRBJ2-5, with 10 positions matching TRBD1. J lost 4 bases, V lost 0 bases, and 6 bases had no gene match. Per germline, CDR1 SGHTS and CDR2 YDEGEE. This CDR3 spans 16 amino acids. DNA of the CDR3: TGTGCCAGCAGCTTGGAGGGACAGGGGAAGGGAGAGACCCAGTACTTC. Protein product: CASSLEGQGKGETQYF.

This clonotype appeared many times. The rearrangement joins TRBV9 to TRBJ1-1, with a possible D match to TRBD1 (6 bases). With 4 bases removed from V and 0 bases from J, the gap between germline ends came to 13 bases. The germline gives CDR1 SGDLS, CDR2 YYNGEE. CDR3 size: 15 residues. The CDR3 DNA follows: TGTGCCAGCAGCCCGAGACAGGCGGTGAACACTGAAGCTTTCTTT. This codes for CASSPRQAVNTEAFF.

This clonotype occurred many times. The rearrangement joins TRBV5-1 to TRBJ2-7; 14 bases align to TRBD2. This CDR3 is 16 amino acids long. J was trimmed by 2 bases and V by 2 bases; bases with no gene match: 3. Germline CDR1 and CDR2: SGHRS and YFSETQ. The CDR3 region has the DNA TGCGCCAGCAGCTTTGGACTAGCGGGAGGTCCCTACGAGCAGTACTTC. The encoded protein is CASSFGLAGGPYEQYF. The whole variable domain, filled in from reference TRBV5-1 and TRBJ2-7, reads KAGVTQTPRYLIKTRGQQVTLSCSPISGHRSVSWYQQTPGQGLQFLFEYFSETQRNKGNFPGRFSGRQFSNSRSEMNVSTLELGDSALYLCASSFGLAGGPYEQYFGPGTRLTVT.

The V call is TRBV7-9, the J call TRBJ1-1; perhaps TRBD1 as D (5 bases). Trimming stripped 1 base from V and 4 bases from J, with 7 bases between. Germline V gene lookup returns CDR1 SEHNR and CDR2 FQNEAQ (reference sequence). The CDR3 runs to 13 residues. CDR3 residues: CASSLGGSTEAFF. The CDR3 DNA is TGTGCCAGCAGCTTAGGGGGGAGCACTGAAGCTTTCTTT.

This clonotype was seen at least ten times. The J gene is TRBJ1-2, the V gene TRBV6-5; 8 bases align to TRBD1. V lost 7 bases and J lost 2; bases outside the gene matches: 3. CDR3 size: 13 residues. Germline loops: CDR1 MNHEY, CDR2 SVGAGI. CDR3 sequence: CASTRTGNYGYTF. In DNA form, the CDR3 reads TGTGCCAGCACGAGGACAGGGAACTATGGCTACACCTTC.

This clonotype was counted many times. J is TRBJ2-7 and V is TRBV7-9; perhaps D is TRBD1 or TRBD2 (7 bases each). Germline CDR1 and CDR2: SEHNR and FQNEAQ (reference sequence). This CDR3 spans 15 amino acids. V was pared by 5 bases and J by 3 bases, with 17 bases between. The CDR3 DNA reads as TGTGCCAGCAGCCCGAGAGGGAGGGGGCTCTACGAGCAGTACTTC. Translating it yields CASSPRGRGLYEQYF.